This TCR beta chain was found in a study of blood T cell repertoires in COVID-19. Study overall: From T cells, B-cell-depleted T cells, or PBMCs came the material, which was cDNA or gDNA.

Original handling: Amplifying reference gene primers gave estimates of nucleated cell counts. TCRdb's table, derived via immunoSEQ multiplex PCR, lists solely in-frame clones and lacks some. For V, J and clone size, that table is used; D and trimming come from the DNA. The sample consists of about 160,000 clones, 87% of them appearing once. The receptor was isolated from a woman aged 55 to 70 who had recovered from COVID-19. The sequenced sample was peripheral blood.

DNA for the CDR3: TGTGCCAGCAGCCAAGATCCGCGACAAATGAACACTGAAGCTTTCTTT. Translation: CASSQDPRQMNTEAFF. The chain uses TRBV4-2 and TRBJ1-1, with no clear D. V lost 0 bases, J lost 0 bases, and 11 bases lay in between. CDR1 is LGHNA and CDR2 is YNFKEQ in the germline V gene. This CDR3 is 16 amino acids long.